Below, 25 T cell receptor beta chains from the same sample are listed, as sequenced in a study of blood T cell repertoires in COVID-19. Sequencing used immunoSEQ multiplex PCR; TCRdb keeps in-frame clones, though not all of them. The sample has roughly 120,000 clones, 78% seen once. Sequencing was done on a sample of peripheral blood. The receptors stem from a man between 70 and 80 years old with acute or convalescent COVID-19.

The chain uses TRBV5-6 and TRBJ2-5; perhaps TRBD2 as D (5 bases). The CDR3 is made up of 16 amino acids. V lost 0 bases and J lost 1, with 13 bases in between. Looked up from germline, CDR1 is SGHDT and CDR2 is YYEEEE. The chain's CDR3 is CASSLGPGGGQETQYF. DNA for the CDR3: TGTGCCAGCAGCTTGGGGCCAGGCGGAGGCCAAGAGACCCAGTACTTC.

This sequence joins TRBV19 and TRBJ1-5; 10 positions agree with TRBD1. The CDR3 covers 18 residues. Germline trimming cut 2 bases from V and 4 bases from J; bases unmatched to any gene: 11. Germline V gene lookup returns CDR1 LNHDA and CDR2 SQIVND (reference sequence). The CDR3 spells CASSISRQGAYVNQPQHF. CDR3 coding DNA: TGTGCCAGTAGTATATCGAGACAGGGGGCTTATGTTAATCAGCCCCAGCATTTT.

The chain couples TRBV4-2 to TRBJ1-6; D is uncertain. The CDR3 is 16 residues long. Between the trimmed V and J ends, which lost 1 base and 0 bases, there was a span of 7 bases. Germline CDR1 is LGHNA and CDR2 is YNFKEQ. The CDR3 is CASSQVTSSYNSPLHF. Here the CDR3 DNA reads TGTGCCAGCAGCCAAGTAACTAGCTCCTATAATTCACCCCTCCACTTT.

The chain uses TRBV15 and TRBJ1-1; 7 bases line up with TRBD1. V lost 8 bases and J lost 5; bases outside the gene matches: 8. Germline V lookup: CDR1 LNHNV, CDR2 YYDKDF (reference sequence). This CDR3 contains 13 residues. The CDR3 here is CATATGWDTEAFF. The CDR3, as DNA: TGTGCCACCGCGACAGGGTGGGATACTGAAGCTTTCTTT.

The genes are TRBV5-1 and TRBJ2-3, with 9 bases identical to TRBD2. With 8 bases clipped from V and 3 bases from J, the junction kept 10 bases outside the gene matches. Germline V gene sequence: CDR1 SGHRS, CDR2 YFSETQ. The CDR3 covers 15 residues. CDR3 region: CASHSSGGPTDTQYF. The CDR3, as DNA: TGCGCCAGTCACAGTAGCGGGGGACCAACAGATACGCAGTATTTT.

The CDR3 protein is CASRGPAGTYEQYF. DNA of the CDR3: TGTGCCAGCAGAGGTCCAGCGGGGACCTACGAGCAGTACTTC. The rearrangement links TRBV5-4 to TRBJ2-7; 7 bases map to TRBD2. With V trimmed by 5 bases and J by 2 bases, 7 bases remained unmatched. Germline values: CDR1 SGHNT, CDR2 YYREEE (reference sequence). This CDR3 spans 14 amino acids.

The gene calls are TRBV7-3 and TRBJ2-1, with D possibly TRBD1 on 5 matching bases. The V end was cut by 5 bases, the J end by 10 bases, with 21 bases between. The CDR3 loop spans 15 amino acids. Germline assignment: CDR1 SGHTA and CDR2 FQGTGA. The CDR3 is CASSPLVRTPVEQFF. DNA of the CDR3: TGTGCCAGCAGCCCGTTAGTGAGGACACCTGTGGAGCAGTTCTTC.

This rearrangement joins TRBV5-1 to TRBJ1-6; 8 bases match TRBD1. This CDR3 has 16 amino acids. The junction had 5 bases not matched to a gene; V was cut back by 0 bases and J by 6 bases. Germline loops: CDR1 SGHRS, CDR2 YFSETQ. The CDR3: CASSLALTGVNSPLHF. DNA of the CDR3: TGCGCCAGCAGCTTGGCCCTGACAGGGGTTAATTCACCCCTCCACTTT.

This chain links TRBV19 with TRBJ1-2; 9 bases align to TRBD1. The CDR3 is 14 amino acids. Germline assignment: CDR1 LNHDA and CDR2 SQIVND (reference sequence). V dropped 5 bases and J dropped 5; count of bases not matched to a gene: 6. As DNA, the CDR3 is TGTGCCAGTAGTTATCCGGGACAGGGATATGGCTACACCTTC. Protein: CASSYPGQGYGYTF.

The V and J genes are TRBV7-6 and TRBJ2-5; TRBD2 matches at 13 bases. This CDR3 has 15 residues. Germline assignment: CDR1 SGHVS and CDR2 FNYEAQ. Losses at the gene ends were 8 bases for V and 5 bases for J; bases not matched to a gene: 8. CDR3 in amino acids: CASGLAGARRETQYF. CDR3 nucleotide sequence: TGTGCCAGCGGACTAGCGGGGGCCCGGAGGGAGACCCAGTACTTC.

The chain employs TRBV6-6 and TRBJ1-6; 7 bases agree with TRBD1. CDR3 length: 14 amino acids. CDR1 is MNHNY, CDR2 SVGAGI, per germline (reference sequence). With 4 bases clipped from V and 6 bases from J, the junction kept 3 bases outside the gene matches. The DNA for the CDR3 is TGTGCCAGCAGTTCGCAGGGGGGTAATTCACCCCTCCACTTT. It encodes CASSSQGGNSPLHF.

This rearrangement joins TRBV6-5 to TRBJ2-1; TRBD1 aligns across 7 bases. This CDR3 is 14 amino acids long. Trimming at V came to 0 bases and at J to 6 bases, leaving 2 bases not matched to a gene. Germline V gives CDR1 MNHEY, CDR2 SVGAGI. CDR3 in DNA: TGTGCCAGCAGTTACTCGAAGGGGGCCAATGAGCAGTTCTTC. Its protein product is CASSYSKGANEQFF.

Comment on this clone: This may be a read error: a much more frequent sequence differs by one nucleotide. This chain connects TRBV9 to TRBJ1-2; no clear D. Germline V gene sequence: CDR1 SGDLS, CDR2 YYNGEE. The CDR3 spans 14 residues. In nucleotides, the CDR3 is TGTGCCGGCAGCGTAATGGGAGATCCGGGAGGCTACACCTTC. This encodes CAGSVMGDPGGYTF.

This clone was detected only a few times. The J gene is TRBJ2-3, the V gene TRBV30; 9 nucleotides agree with TRBD2. CDR1 GTSNPN and CDR2 SVGIG come from the germline V gene (reference sequence). The CDR3 length is 15 residues. Trimming removed 2 bases from V and 2 bases from J; junction bases left unmatched: 5. The CDR3 region is CAWSPLAGVTDTQYF. The CDR3 DNA is TGTGCCTGGAGTCCACTAGCGGGCGTCACAGATACGCAGTATTTT.

The chain carries TRBV5-6 and TRBJ2-3; TRBD2 matches 12 bases. Germline loops: CDR1 SGHDT, CDR2 YYEEEE. The CDR3 consists of 16 residues. V was clipped by 3 bases and J by 5 bases; unmatched bases: 7. CDR3 bases: TGTGCCAGCAGCTCCCGACTAGCGGGGGCGATAGATACGCAGTATTTT. Its protein is CASSSRLAGAIDTQYF.

The chain carries TRBV6-5 and TRBJ2-3; TRBD2 is a possible D gene (5 bases). The V end lost 11 bases, the J end lost 1 base, and 13 bases lay between the germline ends. The CDR3 contains 13 residues. Germline CDR1 and CDR2: MNHEY and SVGAGI. The CDR3 DNA reads as TGTGCCGCGGAGGATCTCGGCACAGATACGCAGTATTTT. Its translation is CAAEDLGTDTQYF.

CDR3 amino acids: CASSPRTAGARGNTIYF. CDR3 coding DNA: TGTGCCAGCAGCCCACGGACCGCGGGGGCAAGGGGAAACACCATATATTTT. The V gene is TRBV7-8, the J gene TRBJ1-3; TRBD1 is a possible D gene (6 bases). V gave up 5 bases and J gave up 4 bases, with 21 bases separating them. The CDR3 consists of 17 residues. CDR1 SGHVS and CDR2 FQNEAQ come from the germline V gene.

The chain carries TRBV11-1 and TRBJ1-5; unclear D gene. The ends were cut back, 2 bases at V and 4 bases at J, with 6 bases in the middle. CDR1 SGHAT and CDR2 FQDESV come from the germline V gene (reference sequence). The CDR3 length is 13 residues. CDR3: CASSLNSNQPQHF. CDR3 nucleotide sequence: TGTGCCAGCAGCTTAAACAGTAATCAGCCCCAGCATTTT.

The V and J genes are TRBV7-8 and TRBJ1-1, with D perhaps matching TRBD1 (6 bases). Germline loops: CDR1 SGHVS, CDR2 FQNEAQ. V dropped 5 bases and J dropped 1 base, with 20 bases sitting between them. The CDR3 covers 17 residues. The CDR3 coding sequence is TGTGCCAGCAGCCAATCCTTATACCGGGACAAGAACACTGAAGCTTTCTTT. Residues: CASSQSLYRDKNTEAFF.

J is TRBJ2-1 and V is TRBV18; 8 nucleotides line up with TRBD1. The trim removed 3 bases at V and 15 bases at J, leaving 7 bases unmatched. Germline CDR1 reads KGHSH; CDR2 reads LQKENI. This CDR3 region has 12 residues. This CDR3 reads CASSPTDRVAFF. Here the CDR3 DNA reads TGTGCCAGCTCACCGACGGACAGGGTGGCGTTCTTC.

This clone was counted a few times. J is TRBJ1-2 and V is TRBV4-3; 8 positions agree with TRBD1. The V and J ends lost 0 bases and 6 bases, in that order; junction bases with no gene match: 3. Germline V gene sequence: CDR1 LGHNA, CDR2 YSLEER. The CDR3 spans 14 residues. CDR3 bases: TGCGCCAGCAGCCAAGAACGCAGGGGGCATGGCTACACCTTC. Its translation is CASSQERRGHGYTF.

The CDR3 DNA follows: TGTGCCAGCAGCCAACTACCGACAGGGGCGTCCTACAATGAGCAGTTCTTC. Its translation is CASSQLPTGASYNEQFF. This chain connects TRBV3-1 (or the pseudogene TRBV3-2) to TRBJ2-1, with 8 positions matching TRBD1. Trimming took 2 bases from V and 1 from J; bases not matched to a gene: 7. Germline CDR1 reads LGHDT; CDR2 reads YNNKEL (reference sequence). The CDR3 sequence is 17 residues long.

This clone was seen a few times. The CDR3 region has the DNA TGTGCCAGCAGCCCCGGACAGCGATATGGCTACACCTTC. This translates into CASSPGQRYGYTF. The chain is built from TRBV7-2 and TRBJ1-2; TRBD1 is a possible D gene (6 bases). This CDR3 is built from 13 residues. V shed 5 bases and J shed 5 bases, with 12 bases lying between them. Germline V CDR1 and CDR2: SGHTA, FQGNSA.

The J gene is TRBJ2-7, the V gene TRBV7-2; 8 bases map to TRBD2. Germline CDR1 and CDR2: SGHTA and FQGNSA. The V gene end was trimmed by 1 base and the J gene end by 4 bases; junction bases not matched to a gene: 6. This CDR3 region has 15 residues. The chain's CDR3 is CASSLEAGGHYEQYF. The CDR3, as DNA: TGTGCCAGCAGCTTAGAGGCGGGGGGACATTACGAGCAGTACTTC.

This sequence joins TRBV5-1 and TRBJ1-3; D not resolved. The V gene lost 3 bases and the J gene lost 0 bases, with 19 bases spanning the gap. The germline V gene encodes CDR1 SGHRS and CDR2 YFSETQ. The CDR3 runs to 18 residues. The CDR3 sequence is CASSSSLPDGGSGNTIYF. The CDR3 DNA reads as TGCGCCAGCAGCTCCTCACTACCCGACGGTGGCTCTGGAAACACCATATATTTT.